This T cell receptor (beta chain) was documented in a study of blood T cell repertoires in COVID-19. Study summary: Samples representing acute and convalescent COVID-19 were sourced from the United States, Italy and Spain.

In the authors' methods: Quantification of nucleated cells was approximated via reference gene primer amplification. Here immunoSEQ multiplex PCR was the method, and the copy in TCRdb shows in-frame clones only, minus some. That table furnishes V, J and clone size, whereas the DNA furnished D and trimming. The table lists about 120,000 clones, 80% to 90% of them singletons. The CDR3 consists of 16 residues. Germline CDR1 reads SNHLY; CDR2 reads FYNNEI. V gave up 7 bases and J gave up 4 bases; unmatched junction bases: 12. The sample consisted of peripheral blood. The sequence was obtained from a human donor in a cohort sampled during active COVID-19. The chain couples TRBV2 to TRBJ2-5, with 10 positions matching TRBD2. The CDR3 spells CASTRRGLADGETQYF. The CDR3 coding sequence is TGTGCCAGCACCCGGCGAGGACTAGCGGATGGAGAGACCCAGTACTTC.